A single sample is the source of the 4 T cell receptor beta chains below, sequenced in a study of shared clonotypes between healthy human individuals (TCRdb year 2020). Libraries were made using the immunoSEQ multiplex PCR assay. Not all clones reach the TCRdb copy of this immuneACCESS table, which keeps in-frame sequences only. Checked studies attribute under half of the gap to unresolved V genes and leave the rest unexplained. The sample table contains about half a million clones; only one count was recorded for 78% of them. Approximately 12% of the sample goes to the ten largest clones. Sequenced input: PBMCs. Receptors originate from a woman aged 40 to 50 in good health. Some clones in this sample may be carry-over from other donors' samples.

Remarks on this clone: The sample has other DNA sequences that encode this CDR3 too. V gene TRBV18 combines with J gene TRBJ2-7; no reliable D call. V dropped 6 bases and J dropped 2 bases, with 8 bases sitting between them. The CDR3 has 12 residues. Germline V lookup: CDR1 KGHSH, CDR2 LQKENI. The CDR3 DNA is TGTGCCAGCTCCCCAGGAACCTACGAGCAGTACTTC. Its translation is CASSPGTYEQYF.

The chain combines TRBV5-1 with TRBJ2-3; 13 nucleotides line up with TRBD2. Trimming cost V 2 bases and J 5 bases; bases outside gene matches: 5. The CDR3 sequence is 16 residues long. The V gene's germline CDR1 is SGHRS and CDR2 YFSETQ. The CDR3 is CASSLGTSGIEDTQYF. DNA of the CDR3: TGCGCCAGCAGCTTAGGGACTAGCGGGATTGAAGATACGCAGTATTTT.

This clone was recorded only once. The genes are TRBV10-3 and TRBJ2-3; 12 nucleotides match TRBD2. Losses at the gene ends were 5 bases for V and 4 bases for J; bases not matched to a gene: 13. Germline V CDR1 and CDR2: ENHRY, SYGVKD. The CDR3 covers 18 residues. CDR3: CAISPLAGGPFLSDTQYF. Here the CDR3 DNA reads TGTGCCATCAGTCCCCTAGCGGGAGGGCCTTTCCTGTCAGATACGCAGTATTTT.

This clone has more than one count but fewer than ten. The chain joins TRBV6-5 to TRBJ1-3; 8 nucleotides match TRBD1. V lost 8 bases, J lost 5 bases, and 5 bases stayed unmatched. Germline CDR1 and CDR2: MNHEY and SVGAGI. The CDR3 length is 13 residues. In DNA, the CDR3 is TGTGCCAGCTCCCGACAGGGGCGAAACACCATATATTTT. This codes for CASSRQGRNTIYF.